This is a list of T cell receptor beta chains from one sample in a study of control samples from healthy donors and cancer patients. Profiling relied on immunoSEQ multiplex PCR, and the TCRdb table lists in-frame clones only, not all of them. This table holds 150,000 to 200,000 clones, roughly 94% found once. Sequencing used blood. The receptors were sampled from a woman aged 40 to 49 in good health. The CDR3 runs from the conserved cysteine through the conserved F or W. The D gene is left open where the match is weak. Clone sizes are given selectively: once, few, many, or a class where the clone is expanded.

clone size	J gene	V gene	D gene	CDR3 protein	CDR3 DNA
-	TRBJ1-2	TRBV4-3	-	CASSQDVGTAHGYTF	TGCGCCAGCAGCCAAGATGTCGGAACAGCCCATGGCTACACCTTC
few	TRBJ2-4	TRBV6-5	TRBD2	CASRLAGGNYIQYF	TGTGCCAGCAGATTAGCGGGAGGGAACTACATTCAGTACTTC
-	TRBJ1-4	TRBV4-3	-	CASSQDGRISTEKLFF	TGCGCCAGCAGCCAGGACGGACGGATTTCTACTGAAAAACTGTTTTTT
once	TRBJ2-4	TRBV5-1	-	CASSLAWAGVAKNIQYF	TGCGCCAGCAGCTTGGCCTGGGCAGGGGTAGCCAAAAACATTCAGTACTTC
few	TRBJ2-7	TRBV7-9	TRBD2	CASSLVGTSGRYEQYF	TGTGCCAGCAGCTTAGTAGGGACTAGCGGGAGGTACGAGCAGTACTTC
-	TRBJ2-7	TRBV6-2/TRBV6-3	-	CASSPDTQEQYF	TGTGCCAGCAGTCCGGACACCCAAGAGCAGTACTTC
-	TRBJ1-4	TRBV7-2	-	CASSSSLDSRKLFF	TGTGCCAGCAGCTCGAGCCTGGACAGCCGAAAACTGTTTTTT
-	TRBJ1-5	TRBV28	-	CASSLSWRTNQPQHF	TGTGCCAGCAGTTTATCTTGGCGGACTAATCAGCCCCAGCATTTT
-	TRBJ1-2	TRBV7-2	TRBD1	CASSAGTGGNYGYTF	TGTGCCAGCAGCGCCGGGACAGGGGGGAACTATGGCTACACCTTC
-	TRBJ1-5	TRBV6-2/TRBV6-3	-	CASSYTGTHTQHF	TGTGCCAGCAGTTATACCGGGACACATACCCAGCATTTT
-	TRBJ2-4	TRBV4-1	TRBD1	CASSQVGQGASKNIQYF	TGCGCCAGCAGCCAAGTTGGTCAGGGGGCATCAAAAAACATTCAGTACTTC
-	TRBJ2-4	TRBV27	-	CASSLKSVSPHKNIQYF	TGTGCCAGCAGTTTAAAAAGCGTTTCACCACACAAAAACATTCAGTACTTC
-	TRBJ2-7	TRBV19	-	CASSSLRGEQYF	TGTGCCAGTAGTTCCTTACGCGGGGAGCAGTACTTC
-	TRBJ2-7	TRBV4-1	-	CASSQGMGRGSYEQYF	TGCGCCAGCAGCCAAGGTATGGGCAGAGGATCCTACGAGCAGTACTTC
-	TRBJ2-1	TRBV7-7	-	CASSLAGFDEQFF	TGTGCCAGCAGCTTAGCCGGGTTCGATGAGCAGTTCTTC
-	TRBJ1-4	TRBV4-3	TRBD1	CASSRMGQGGKLFF	TGCGCCAGCAGCCGAATGGGACAGGGAGGAAAACTGTTTTTT
-	TRBJ1-2	TRBV10-3	TRBD1	CAISESTRQGTVDGYTF	TGTGCCATCAGTGAGTCGACTCGACAGGGGACTGTGGATGGCTACACCTTC
-	TRBJ1-5	TRBV9	TRBD1	CASSKGTDTNQPQHF	TGTGCCAGCAGCAAAGGGACAGACACTAATCAGCCCCAGCATTTT
-	TRBJ1-3	TRBV3-1/TRBV3-2	-	CASSQNRVSGNTIYF	TGTGCCAGCAGCCAAAACCGCGTCTCTGGAAACACCATATATTTT
-	TRBJ2-1	TRBV12-5	TRBD2	CAPSSGDSYNEQFF	TGTGCCCCTTCTAGCGGGGACTCCTACAATGAGCAGTTCTTC
-	TRBJ1-1	TRBV12-3/TRBV12-4	-	CASSLRRTEAFF	TGTGCCAGCAGCCTCAGAAGGACTGAAGCTTTCTTT
-	TRBJ1-2	TRBV9	-	CASSVGGTPDYGYTF	TGTGCCAGCAGCGTAGGGGGCACCCCGGACTATGGCTACACCTTC
once	TRBJ1-2	TRBV28	-	CASSSGPGGYTF	TGTGCCAGCAGTTCGGGACCGGGTGGCTACACCTTC
-	TRBJ1-1	TRBV6-5	-	CASRQPSTTGAFF	TGTGCCAGCAGGCAGCCATCCACGACAGGAGCTTTCTTT
-	TRBJ1-4	TRBV6-5	-	CASRTTGYEKLFF	TGTGCCAGCAGAACCACAGGCTATGAAAAACTGTTTTTT
-	TRBJ2-7	TRBV12-3/TRBV12-4	-	CASSFGVTYEQYF	TGTGCCAGCAGTTTCGGGGTAACCTACGAGCAGTACTTC
-	TRBJ1-1	TRBV6-2/TRBV6-3	-	CASRPRPGSEAFF	TGTGCCAGCAGACCTCGTCCCGGCAGCGAAGCTTTCTTT
-	TRBJ2-1	TRBV7-9	-	CASSSRAGARRDNEQFF	TGTGCCAGCAGCTCTCGCGCCGGGGCTCGGAGGGACAATGAGCAGTTCTTC
-	TRBJ1-1	TRBV7-9	-	CASRLDSQGIDSFF	TGTGCCAGCAGGTTGGACAGCCAGGGGATAGATTCCTTCTTT
-	TRBJ2-3	TRBV13	-	CASSLGGQGTDTQYF	TGTGCCAGCAGCTTGGGGGGCCAGGGGACAGATACGCAGTATTTT
once	TRBJ1-2	TRBV2	TRBD1	CASSGSSQGSGYGYTF	TGTGCCAGCAGTGGTTCTTCACAGGGGTCAGGGTATGGCTACACCTTC
few	TRBJ1-5	TRBV19	-	CASDSGQISNQPQHF	TGTGCCAGCGATTCCGGACAGATTAGCAATCAGCCCCAGCATTTT
once	TRBJ2-1	TRBV9	-	CASSVAGGVGEQFF	TGTGCCAGCAGCGTAGCGGGGGGCGTTGGTGAGCAGTTCTTC
-	TRBJ2-3	TRBV10-3	TRBD2	CAIRMTSGSTDTQYF	TGTGCCATCAGAATGACTAGCGGCAGCACAGATACGCAGTATTTT
-	TRBJ1-2	TRBV9	-	CASSVIGGYGYTF	TGTGCCAGCAGCGTAATCGGGGGCTATGGCTACACCTTC
-	TRBJ1-6	TRBV19	TRBD1	CASSSRDRGTYNSPLHF	TGTGCCAGTAGTAGCCGGGACAGGGGAACCTATAATTCACCCCTCCACTTT
-	TRBJ2-2	TRBV7-9	-	CASSSPDSHGELFF	TGTGCCAGCAGCTCCCCCGACAGCCACGGGGAGCTGTTTTTT
-	TRBJ1-6	TRBV5-1	TRBD1	CASSIGQGLGSPLHF	TGCGCCAGCAGCATCGGACAGGGGCTTGGTTCACCCCTCCACTTT
-	TRBJ2-1	TRBV19	-	CASSIGTARLKGNEQFF	TGTGCCAGTAGTATAGGAACGGCCCGACTCAAGGGTAATGAGCAGTTCTTC
-	TRBJ1-4	TRBV2	TRBD1	CASSDLRGPGEKLFF	TGTGCCAGCAGTGACCTCAGGGGGCCCGGTGAAAAACTGTTTTTT
-	TRBJ1-3	TRBV9	-	CASSVAPSGNTIYF	TGTGCCAGCAGCGTAGCCCCTTCTGGAAACACCATATATTTT
-	TRBJ2-1	TRBV6-5	TRBD2	CASRPGLAANEQFF	TGTGCCAGCCGACCGGGACTAGCGGCCAATGAGCAGTTCTTC
-	TRBJ1-1	TRBV11-1	-	CASSLGGFGNTEAFF	TGTGCCAGCAGCTTAGGGGGGTTTGGGAACACTGAAGCTTTCTTT
-	TRBJ1-1	TRBV5-1	-	CASSLNVGRNTEAFF	TGCGCCAGCAGCTTGAATGTGGGAAGGAACACTGAAGCTTTCTTT
once	TRBJ2-2	TRBV19	-	CASRTQTNTGELFF	TGTGCCAGTAGGACACAAACGAACACCGGGGAGCTGTTTTTT
-	TRBJ2-2	TRBV5-1	-	CASSGSIENTGELFF	TGCGCCAGCAGCGGGAGCATTGAGAACACCGGGGAGCTGTTTTTT
-	TRBJ2-7	TRBV7-2	TRBD2	CASSLGSGGAGYEQYF	TGTGCCAGCAGCTTAGGTAGCGGGGGGGCGGGCTACGAGCAGTACTTC
-	TRBJ1-5	TRBV7-9	-	CASSLDSQPQHF	TGTGCCAGCAGCTTAGATTCCCAGCCCCAGCATTTT
-	TRBJ1-4	TRBV6-6	TRBD1	CASSSRQGNEKLFF	TGTGCCAGCAGTTCCCGACAGGGAAATGAAAAACTGTTTTTT
-	TRBJ2-7	TRBV19	TRBD1	CATLGQGTYEQYF	TGTGCCACCCTCGGACAGGGGACGTACGAGCAGTACTTC
once	TRBJ1-2	TRBV9	TRBD1	CASSARQGANYGYTF	TGTGCCAGCAGCGCCCGACAGGGGGCGAACTATGGCTACACCTTC
-	TRBJ1-2	TRBV6-2/TRBV6-3	-	CASSYSQGLDGYTF	TGTGCCAGCAGTTACTCGCAGGGTCTGGACGGCTACACCTTC
-	TRBJ2-5	TRBV7-2	TRBD1	CASSLIQGARETQYF	TGTGCCAGCAGCTTAATACAGGGGGCCCGAGAGACCCAGTACTTC
-	TRBJ1-4	TRBV5-1	-	CASSLAGVEEKLFF	TGCGCCAGCAGCTTGGCAGGGGTTGAGGAAAAACTGTTTTTT
-	TRBJ1-2	TRBV7-9	TRBD1	CASSDAGGYGYTF	TGTGCCAGCAGCGATGCAGGGGGCTATGGCTACACCTTC